This T cell receptor beta chain was sequenced for a study of blood T cell repertoires in COVID-19. Study as a whole: Samples of COVID-19 (acute and convalescent) were obtained from the United States, Italy and Spain.

Authors' analysis steps: Cell counts per sample came from amplifying reference gene primers. Method: immunoSEQ multiplex PCR; TCRdb's copy keeps in-frame clones and lacks some. D and trimming come from the DNA, and the V and J calls and clone size come from that table. The profile shows 100,000 to 150,000 clones, 70% to 80% of them singletons. The sequencing input was peripheral blood. This receptor was taken from a man between 35 and 55 years old with active or convalescent COVID-19.

CDR3 in DNA: TGTGCCAGCAGCTTCAGGGGGCGTACTGAAGCTTTCTTT. This codes for CASSFRGRTEAFF. The chain couples TRBV5-6 to TRBJ1-1; 8 bases fit TRBD1. Germline-derived CDR1 and CDR2 are SGHDT and YYEEEE. Losses at the gene ends were 2 bases for V and 5 bases for J; bases not matched to a gene: 2. CDR3 length: 13 residues.